Listed below are T cell receptor beta chains from one sample, sequenced in a study of regulatory T cells in long-lasting Graves disease. TCRdb used MiXCR to reprocess the multiplex PCR reads, holding one entry per CDR3 protein. Of 400,000 to 450,000 distinct CDR3 sequences in the sample, around 20% are singletons; the top ten hold roughly 26%. The sample was peripheral blood mononuclear cells (PBMCs), taken when the disease was refractory, from a patient treated with antithyroid drugs. The receptors shown here come from a female donor with Graves disease. Each CDR3 is given with its conserved first and last residue.

V: TRBV5-1; J: TRBJ2-7; CDR3: CASSRLAGLGIVYEQYF
V: TRBV20-1; J: TRBJ2-2; CDR3: CNASRGTGELFF
V: TRBV2; J: TRBJ2-1; CDR3: CASSALRLASSYNEQFF
V: TRBV7-9; J: TRBJ2-5; CDR3: CASSPRDSKGGLGQETQYF
V: TRBV5-1; J: TRBJ2-7; CDR3: CASSRDGASGIGEQYF
V: TRBV6-1; J: TRBJ1-1; CDR3: CASSLMRVNTEAFF
V: TRBV12-3/TRBV12-4; J: TRBJ1-1; CDR3: CASSPSGTENTEAFF
V: TRBV7-2; J: TRBJ2-7; CDR3: CASSLVSEQYF
V: TRBV15; J: TRBJ1-5; CDR3: CATSRDEQDYQPQHF
V: TRBV4-1; J: TRBJ1-2; CDR3: CASSQPNKSGYTF
V: TRBV12-5; J: TRBJ1-1; CDR3: CASGLRRGRNTEAFF
V: TRBV28; J: TRBJ2-1; CDR3: CASSHSSYNEQFF
V: TRBV12-3/TRBV12-4; J: TRBJ2-2; CDR3: CASSPEKGFTGELFF
V: TRBV18; J: TRBJ2-5; CDR3: CASGPQETQYF
V: TRBV12-3/TRBV12-4; J: TRBJ2-7; CDR3: CASSLTGVVHEQYF
V: TRBV11-2; J: TRBJ2-1; CDR3: CASSQPGTSDYNEQFF
V: TRBV29-1; J: TRBJ1-2; CDR3: CSVSRQKDYGYTF
V: TRBV9; J: TRBJ2-7; CDR3: CASSVTLVPYEQYF
V: TRBV6-1; J: TRBJ2-7; CDR3: CATTLRTGRGHEQYF
V: TRBV27; J: TRBJ1-2; CDR3: CASSPQGRTGNYGYTF
V: TRBV5-1; J: TRBJ2-7; CDR3: CASSLGDYILEQYF
V: TRBV2; J: TRBJ1-1; CDR3: CASIFSSTSPNTEAFF
V: TRBV7-9; J: TRBJ1-1; CDR3: CASSSSRDAGTEAFF
V: TRBV9; J: TRBJ2-2; CDR3: CASSSPAGRTGELFF
V: TRBV7-9; J: TRBJ1-2; CDR3: CASSWDRGEKGGYTF
V: TRBV25-1; J: TRBJ2-6; CDR3: CASSGPSGANVLTF
V: TRBV20-1; J: TRBJ2-5; CDR3: CSAYDGLAGGETQYF
V: TRBV12-3/TRBV12-4; J: TRBJ1-2; CDR3: CASSLGPHYGYTF
V: TRBV2; J: TRBJ1-2; CDR3: CASRARVLDYGYTF
V: TRBV3-1; J: TRBJ2-7; CDR3: CASSQDLVSRLEQYF
V: TRBV20-1; J: TRBJ2-7; CDR3: CSARDRDGASYEQYF
V: TRBV9; J: TRBJ1-2; CDR3: CASSVSLDNYGYTF
V: TRBV28; J: TRBJ2-3; CDR3: CASRPGAATIDTQYF
V: TRBV6-2/TRBV6-3; J: TRBJ1-4; CDR3: CASSYRPETGQDQKLFF
V: TRBV12-3/TRBV12-4; J: TRBJ1-2; CDR3: CASSLGSYGYTF
V: TRBV6-2/TRBV6-3; J: TRBJ2-2; CDR3: CASHRGSPNTGELFF
V: TRBV6-1; J: TRBJ1-2; CDR3: CASSTDRGDYGYTF
V: TRBV5-1; J: TRBJ2-1; CDR3: CASSLAYGANEQFF
V: TRBV7-9; J: TRBJ2-7; CDR3: CASSSHEGAYEQYF
V: TRBV6-5; J: TRBJ1-1; CDR3: CASSYSTYDTGGTEAFF
V: TRBV5-1; J: TRBJ1-2; CDR3: CASSLTGDPFILYGYTF
V: TRBV4-1; J: TRBJ1-3; CDR3: CASSQDWGISGNTIYF
V: TRBV7-6; J: TRBJ2-7; CDR3: CASSLGASYSYEQYF
V: TRBV2; J: TRBJ1-2; CDR3: CASSESRGHGGYTF
V: TRBV28; J: TRBJ2-7; CDR3: CASSRKVGRVKEQYF
V: TRBV4-1; J: TRBJ2-7; CDR3: CASSQVRLDGQYF
V: TRBV27; J: TRBJ2-7; CDR3: CASRPRATLVGQSYEQYF
V: TRBV7-9; J: TRBJ2-7; CDR3: CASSFSLAGAGEQYF
V: TRBV29-1; J: TRBJ2-6; CDR3: CSVLPGQKSGANVLTF
V: TRBV20-1; J: TRBJ1-2; CDR3: CSARDLQGNRYGYTF
V: TRBV6-2/TRBV6-3; J: TRBJ1-2; CDR3: CASSYGGAEGYTF
V: TRBV28; J: TRBJ2-1; CDR3: CASRTSGSRFEQFF
V: TRBV3-1; J: TRBJ1-5; CDR3: CASSQGPGQGYQPQHF